The present T cell receptor beta chain was sequenced within a study of T cell responses to AZD1222 COVID-19 vaccine. For this clone: Its antigen remains unidentified.

V lost 5 bases to trimming and J lost 11 bases, with 12 bases between them. Looked up from germline, CDR1 is MDHEN and CDR2 is SYDVKM. The CDR3 loop spans 12 amino acids. Profiling relied on immunoSEQ multiplex PCR, and the TCRdb table lists in-frame clones only, not all of them. The repertoire holds over 100,000 clones, with around 87% as singletons. Overall study findings and caveats: A mostly white British donor set with more females was recruited, and clonal diversity was possibly underestimated. Within unmutated variant regions lay the reported targets of nearly half of spike-specific TCRs.

The receptor was derived from an adult in good health. The chain is built from TRBV28 and TRBJ1-4, with D uncertain. The material sequenced was peripheral blood, taken on day 0 of AZD1222 vaccination. The CDR3 bases are TGTGCCAGCAGTCCACCCCAGGAGAAACTGTTTTTT. It codes for CASSPPQEKLFF.